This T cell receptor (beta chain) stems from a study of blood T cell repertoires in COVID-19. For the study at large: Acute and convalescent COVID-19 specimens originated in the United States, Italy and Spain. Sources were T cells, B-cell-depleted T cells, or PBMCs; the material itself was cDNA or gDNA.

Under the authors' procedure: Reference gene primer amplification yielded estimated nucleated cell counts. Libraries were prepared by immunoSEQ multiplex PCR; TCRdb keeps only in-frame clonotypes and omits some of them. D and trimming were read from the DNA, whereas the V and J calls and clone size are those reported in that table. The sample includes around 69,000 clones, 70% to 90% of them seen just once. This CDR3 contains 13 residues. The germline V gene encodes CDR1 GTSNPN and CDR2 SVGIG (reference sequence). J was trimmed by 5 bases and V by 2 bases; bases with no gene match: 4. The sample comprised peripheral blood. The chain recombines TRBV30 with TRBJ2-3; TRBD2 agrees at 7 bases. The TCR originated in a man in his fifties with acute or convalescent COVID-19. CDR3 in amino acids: CAWSRGVGDTQYF. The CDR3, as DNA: TGTGCCTGGAGTCGGGGGGTTGGAGATACGCAGTATTTT.